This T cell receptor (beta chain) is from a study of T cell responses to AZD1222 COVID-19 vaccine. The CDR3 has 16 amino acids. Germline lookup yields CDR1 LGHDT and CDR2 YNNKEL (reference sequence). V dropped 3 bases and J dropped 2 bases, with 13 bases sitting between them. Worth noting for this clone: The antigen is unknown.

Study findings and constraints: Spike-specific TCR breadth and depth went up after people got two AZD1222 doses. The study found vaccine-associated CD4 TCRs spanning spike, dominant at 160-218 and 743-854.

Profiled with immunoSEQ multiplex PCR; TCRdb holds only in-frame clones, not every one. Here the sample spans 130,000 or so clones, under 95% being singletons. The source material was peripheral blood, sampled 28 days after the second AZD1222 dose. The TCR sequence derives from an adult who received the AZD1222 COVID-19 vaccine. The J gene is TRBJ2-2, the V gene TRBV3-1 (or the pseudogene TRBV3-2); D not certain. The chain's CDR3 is CASSQNRQRNTGELFF. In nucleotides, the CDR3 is TGTGCCAGCAGCCAGAACCGACAAAGAAACACCGGGGAGCTGTTTTTT.